The clone carrying this T cell receptor (beta chain) was seen a few times. TCRdb reprocessed the 5' RACE reads via MiXCR and lists one record per CDR3 protein. The data hold about 50,000 distinct CDR3 sequences, with roughly 10% observed a single time. This CDR3 has 14 residues. V was clipped by 5 bases and J by 1 base, with 8 bases between them. The germline V gene has CDR1 MNHEY and CDR2 SVGEGT. This sample stems from a study of early T cells in non-severe SARS-CoV-2 infection. This chain links TRBV6-2 or TRBV6-3 with TRBJ2-2; possible D gene TRBD2, 5 bases. The specimen was whole blood. The TCR sequence derives from an adult who was a healthcare worker with PCR-confirmed SARS-CoV-2 infection or an uninfected control (not recorded which). CDR3: CASSQGLNTGELFF. In DNA, the CDR3 is TGTGCCAGCAGTCAAGGACTGAACACCGGGGAGCTGTTTTTT.